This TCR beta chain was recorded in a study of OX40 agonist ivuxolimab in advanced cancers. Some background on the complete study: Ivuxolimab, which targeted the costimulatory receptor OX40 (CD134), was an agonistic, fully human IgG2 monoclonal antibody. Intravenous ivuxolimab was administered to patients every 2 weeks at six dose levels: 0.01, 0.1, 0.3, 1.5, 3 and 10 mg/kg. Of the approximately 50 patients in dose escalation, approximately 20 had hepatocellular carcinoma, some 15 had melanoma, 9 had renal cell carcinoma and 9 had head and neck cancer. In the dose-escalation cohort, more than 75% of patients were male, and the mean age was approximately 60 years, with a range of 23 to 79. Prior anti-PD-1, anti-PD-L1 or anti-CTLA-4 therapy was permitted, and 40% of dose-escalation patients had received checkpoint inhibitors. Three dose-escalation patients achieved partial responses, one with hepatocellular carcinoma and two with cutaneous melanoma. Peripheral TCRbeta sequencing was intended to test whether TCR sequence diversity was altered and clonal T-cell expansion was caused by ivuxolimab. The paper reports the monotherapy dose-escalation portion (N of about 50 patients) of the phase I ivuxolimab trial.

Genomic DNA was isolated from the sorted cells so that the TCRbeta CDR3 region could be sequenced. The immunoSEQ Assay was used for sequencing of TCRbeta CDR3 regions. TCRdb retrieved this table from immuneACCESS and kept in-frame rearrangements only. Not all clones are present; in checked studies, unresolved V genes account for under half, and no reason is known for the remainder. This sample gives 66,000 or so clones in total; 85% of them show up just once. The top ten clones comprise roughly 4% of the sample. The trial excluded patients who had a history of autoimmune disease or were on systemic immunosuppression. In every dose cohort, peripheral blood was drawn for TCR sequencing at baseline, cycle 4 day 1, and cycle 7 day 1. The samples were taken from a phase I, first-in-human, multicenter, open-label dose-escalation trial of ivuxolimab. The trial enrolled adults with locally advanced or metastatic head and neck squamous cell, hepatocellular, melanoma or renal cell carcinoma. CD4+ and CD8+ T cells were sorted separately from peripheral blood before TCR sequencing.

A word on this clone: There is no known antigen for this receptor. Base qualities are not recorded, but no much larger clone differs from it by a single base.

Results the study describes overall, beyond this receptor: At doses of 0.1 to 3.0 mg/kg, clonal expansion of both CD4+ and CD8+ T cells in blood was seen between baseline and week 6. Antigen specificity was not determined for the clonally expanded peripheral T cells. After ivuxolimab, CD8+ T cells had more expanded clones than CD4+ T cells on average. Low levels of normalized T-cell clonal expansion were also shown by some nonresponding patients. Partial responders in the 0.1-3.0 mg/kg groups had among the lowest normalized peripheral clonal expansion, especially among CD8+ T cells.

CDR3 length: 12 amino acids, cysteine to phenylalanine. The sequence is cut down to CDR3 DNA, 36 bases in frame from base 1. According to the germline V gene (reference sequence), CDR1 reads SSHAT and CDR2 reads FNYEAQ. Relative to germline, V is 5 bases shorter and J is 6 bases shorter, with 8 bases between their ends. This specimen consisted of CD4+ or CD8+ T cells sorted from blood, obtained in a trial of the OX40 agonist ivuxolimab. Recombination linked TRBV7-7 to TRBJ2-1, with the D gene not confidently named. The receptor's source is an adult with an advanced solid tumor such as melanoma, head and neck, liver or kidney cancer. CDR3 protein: CASSPLANEQFF. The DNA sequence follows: TGTGCCAGCAGCCCCCTGGCCAATGAGCAGTTCTTC.